This T cell receptor beta chain was identified in a study of breast tumors, draining lymph nodes, adjacent tissues. Study-level findings and limits: Tumor and nontumor repertoires were significantly more similar in luminal-like than in basal-like breast cancer.

The lymph nodes were axillary draining lymph nodes from breast cancer patients. TCRdb passed the multiplex PCR reads through MiXCR, listing each CDR3 protein once. The data show about 94,000 distinct CDR3 sequences, with roughly 29% seen just once and about 8% held by the top ten. The CDR3 contains 12 residues. Germline V CDR1 and CDR2: LNHDA, SQIVND (reference sequence). V lost 6 bases and J lost 8; bases outside the gene matches: 4. Ten or more counts support this clonotype. Antigen: not known. Sequencing input: axillary lymph node tissue. This TCR was sampled from a female donor with breast cancer. Some clones in this sample may be carry-over from other donors' samples. The chain combines TRBV19 with TRBJ2-4, with 7 bases matching TRBD2. The CDR3, as DNA: TGTGCCAGTAGCGCGGGGAGGGACATTCAGTACTTC. The encoded protein is CASSAGRDIQYF.